This T cell receptor (beta chain) originates from a study of blood T cell repertoires in COVID-19. CDR1 LNHDA and CDR2 SQIVND come from the germline V gene (reference sequence). The CDR3 loop spans 13 amino acids. J was trimmed by 6 bases and V by 3 bases; bases with no gene match: 4. This clone was seen only once. Authors' methods: Nucleated cell counts were estimated from reference gene primer amplification. The data were produced by immunoSEQ multiplex PCR, yet TCRdb's version contains in-frame clones alone and is incomplete. The DNA gave D and trimming, while V, J and clone size come from that table. The sample includes a few hundred thousand clones, nearly 90% seen only once; the top ten take around 0.92%.

This clonotype was obtained from a woman in her twenties or thirties who had recovered from COVID-19. The chain links TRBV19 to TRBJ1-2; 7 positions match TRBD1. Sequences were obtained from PBMCs or T cells enriched from blood (not recorded which). The CDR3 reads CASSITTGDGYTF. The CDR3 nucleotides are TGTGCCAGTAGTATCACCACAGGGGATGGCTACACCTTC.